This T cell receptor beta chain was recovered during a study of cytomegalovirus exposure and HLA in healthy donors. The approximately 120-subject validation cohort, separate from the approximately 670-subject first cohort, included the donors. Here immunoSEQ multiplex PCR was the method, and the copy in TCRdb shows in-frame clones only, minus some. The repertoire holds around 250,000 clones, with 90% as singletons. Findings and caveats of the study: According to a later analysis, TCR clusters from the first cohort tended to co-occur in the 120 or so validation repertoires. Some public TCRs appeared in many individuals, while most sequences were rare. Per published reports, the classifier diagnosed cytomegalovirus status with high specificity and sensitivity.

The V segment lost 4 bases and the J segment 6 bases; nucleotides outside the gene matches: 7. Germline lookup yields CDR1 LNHDA and CDR2 SQIVND (reference sequence). The CDR3 covers 15 residues. For this clone: Its specificity is unknown.

The V gene is TRBV19, the J gene TRBJ1-5, with 9 bases that match TRBD1. The sequenced sample consisted of PBMCs. The sequence was collected from a woman between 18 and 30 years old in good health and CMV-seronegative. The chain's CDR3 is CASSTQGARAQPQHF. DNA for the CDR3: TGTGCCAGTAGTACACAGGGGGCGCGTGCTCAGCCCCAGCATTTT.